Listed below are T cell receptor beta chains from one sample, sequenced in a study of T cell changes during pregnancy in multiple sclerosis. TCRdb keeps only in-frame clones here, not all; method: immunoSEQ multiplex PCR. The sample has 39,000 or so clones; less than 95% are singletons. This material consisted of CD8+ T cells from peripheral blood mononuclear cells, taken in the first trimester of pregnancy. The receptors were gathered from a female donor with multiple sclerosis, enrolled in a pregnancy study. The CDR3 runs from the conserved cysteine through the conserved F or W. A D gene is named only where the DNA matches it firmly. Clone size is not always given. Where it is, it says once, few, many or a class for expanded clones.

>-|TRBV4-3|TRBD2|TRBJ2-7
TGCGCCAGCAGCCAAGAGACTAGCGTCTCCTACGAGCAGTACTTC
CASSQETSVSYEQYF
>-|TRBV27|-|TRBJ2-7
TGTGCCAGCAGCAATCAACAGGGGGGGAGAGGCGAGCAGTACTTC
CASSNQQGGRGEQYF
>once|TRBV5-6|-|TRBJ2-5
TGTGCCAGCAGCCTAGGTCAGGGTAAGACCCAGTACTTC
CASSLGQGKTQYF
>-|TRBV5-4|TRBD1|TRBJ2-2
TGTGCCAGCAGCCGAACCGACAGGGCCACCGGGGAGCTGTTTTTT
CASSRTDRATGELFF
>-|TRBV30|TRBD1|TRBJ1-1
TGTGCCTGGACGACAGGGTCGAACACTGAAGCTTTCTTT
CAWTTGSNTEAFF
>-|TRBV29-1|TRBD2|TRBJ2-7
TGCAGCGTTGAGGAGCGGGACTACGAGCAGTACTTC
CSVEERDYEQYF
>-|TRBV19|-|TRBJ1-6
TGTGCCAGTAGTACAGGGGTATCCTATAATTCACCCCTCCACTTT
CASSTGVSYNSPLHF
>-|TRBV5-1|TRBD1|TRBJ2-5
TGCGCCAGCAGCCCGGACAGGGGGAAAGAGACCCAGTACTTC
CASSPDRGKETQYF
>-|TRBV7-9|TRBD1|TRBJ2-3
TGTGCCAGCAGTACGACTATAACAGGGGGCATTAGCACAGATACGCAGTATTTT
CASSTTITGGISTDTQYF
>-|TRBV6-1|-|TRBJ1-3
TGTGCCAGCAGTGTGGGAGTTACCTCTGGAAACACCATATATTTT
CASSVGVTSGNTIYF
>many|TRBV4-3|TRBD1|TRBJ1-1
TGCGCCAGCAGCCAAGGGATTAGGGGGACAGGGATTCCGAACACTGAAGCTTTCTTT
CASSQGIRGTGIPNTEAFF
>-|TRBV19|-|TRBJ1-5
TGTGCCAGTAGCCCTACGCCCAACAGGGTGATTCAGCCCCAGCATTTT
CASSPTPNRVIQPQHF
>once|TRBV19|-|TRBJ2-2
TGTGCCAGTAATACTCAGGGTCTTCATCTTAACACCGGGGAGCTGTTTTTT
CASNTQGLHLNTGELFF
>-|TRBV4-3|TRBD2|TRBJ2-3
TGCGCCAGCAGCCCTAGGGAGCGGGGACGAACTAGCACAGATACGCAGTATTTT
CASSPRERGRTSTDTQYF
>-|TRBV6-5|-|TRBJ2-1
TGTGCCAGCAGTTACTCGAGTGAGCAGTTCTTC
CASSYSSEQFF
>-|TRBV5-6|-|TRBJ1-5
TGTGCCAGCAGCTTGGCCGGAGCTTGGGACTTCAATCAGCCCCAGCATTTT
CASSLAGAWDFNQPQHF
>-|TRBV19|TRBD2|TRBJ2-7
TGTGCCAGTAGGTTCGACGGGACTAGACCCTACGAGCAGTACTTC
CASRFDGTRPYEQYF